This TCR beta chain was profiled in a study of cytomegalovirus exposure and HLA in healthy donors. Study findings and constraints: The number of N-insertions in an Asian-associated ancestry cluster was reportedly below the roughly 670-donor mean in a later analysis.

Germline-derived CDR1 and CDR2 are KGHSH and LQKENI. CDR3 length equals 13 residues. Trimming pared 6 bases from V and 9 bases from J, leaving 15 bases between. Regarding this clone: Antigen: not known.

The PCR employed 60 Vbeta primers together with 13 Jbeta primers. Some clones are missing from TCRdb's copy, which holds only in-frame ones; the method was immunoSEQ multiplex PCR. In the table there are about 120,000 clones, around 76% of which are singletons. The sequence was obtained from a man aged 55 to 70 in good health and CMV-seropositive. The J gene is TRBJ1-5, the V gene TRBV18; TRBD1 is a possible D gene (5 bases). Specimen: PBMCs. This chain's CDR3 is CASSIGEDRPQHF. The CDR3 DNA reads as TGTGCCAGCTCTATAGGGGAAGACCGGCCCCAGCATTTT.